The 5 T cell receptor beta chains below come from one sample, sequenced in a study of T cell responses to AZD1222 COVID-19 vaccine. TCRdb keeps only in-frame clones here, not all; method: immunoSEQ multiplex PCR. Of some 150,000 clones in the sample, over 85% were seen once. The specimen was peripheral blood, collected on day 0 of AZD1222 vaccination. These receptors came from an adult in good health.

This chain joins TRBV7-9 and TRBJ1-1; maybe TRBD1 (6 bases). This CDR3 is 13 amino acids long. The germline gives CDR1 SEHNR, CDR2 FQNEAQ (reference sequence). Trimming removed 0 bases at V and 6 bases at J, with 8 bases between. CDR3: CASSLAGGPEAFF. The CDR3 coding sequence is TGTGCCAGCAGCTTAGCGGGGGGGCCTGAAGCTTTCTTT.

The chain has TRBV9 and TRBJ1-3, with D maybe TRBD1 (5 bases). Germline CDR1 and CDR2: SGDLS and YYNGEE. The CDR3 has 16 residues. Trimming stripped 3 bases from V and 4 bases from J, with 17 bases between. The CDR3 here is CASSGGVQLWGNTIYF. Written as DNA, the CDR3 is TGTGCCAGCAGCGGGGGGGTCCAGCTCTGGGGAAACACCATATATTTT.

The gene calls are TRBV6-1 and TRBJ2-3; no clear D gene. In germline, CDR1 is MNHNS, CDR2 SASEGT. V was shortened by 2 bases and J by 5 bases, with 14 bases between the two germline ends. This CDR3 spans 15 amino acids. The CDR3 reads CASSETPRSEDTQYF. Written as DNA, the CDR3 is TGTGCCAGCAGTGAAACCCCCCGCTCTGAAGATACGCAGTATTTT.

V usage is TRBV7-8 and J usage is TRBJ1-2; maybe TRBD1 (6 bases). V was pared by 7 bases and J by 8 bases, with 17 bases between. The CDR3 totals 13 residues. CDR1 and CDR2 from the germline V gene are SGHVS and FQNEAQ. For the CDR3, the DNA is TGTGCCAGCAACCACGATACAGGGAGGGGCTACACCTTC. Translation gives CASNHDTGRGYTF.

The rearrangement uses TRBV5-6 and TRBJ1-1; D is unresolved. Trimming left V 0 bases short and J 0 bases short, with 3 bases between. Germline-derived CDR1 and CDR2 are SGHDT and YYEEEE. This CDR3 region has 13 residues. The CDR3, as DNA: TGTGCCAGCAGCTTGGTAATGAACACTGAAGCTTTCTTT. It codes for CASSLVMNTEAFF.